The clone carrying this T cell receptor beta chain was picked up one time. The V end was cut by 2 bases, the J end by 1 base, with 8 bases between. The germline gives CDR1 ENHRY, CDR2 SYGVKD. The CDR3 loop spans 14 amino acids. The sample is drawn from a study of shared clonotypes between healthy human individuals. Only in-frame clones appear in the TCRdb table, and some are missing; sequencing was by immunoSEQ multiplex PCR. In the table there are just over 2,000,000 clones, roughly 95% of which are singletons. The sequencing input was naive CD4+ T cells sorted from blood. Described subset: CD45RA+ positively selected. The TCR comes from a man aged 18 to 35 in good health. The V call is TRBV10-3, the J call TRBJ1-1, with unresolved D. CDR3 nucleotides: TGTGCCATCAGTGAGGCTAATTGGAACACTGAAGCTTTCTTT. As protein: CAISEANWNTEAFF.